This T cell receptor (beta chain) was sequenced for a study of Graves' ophthalmopathy and Graves' hyperthyroidism. Findings and limits, study-wide: Blood contained most expanded thyroid clonotypes exceeding 0.001 frequency. The model forecast ophthalmopathy progression, reaching roughly 65% sensitivity and less than 75% specificity.

A note on this clonotype: The antigen is not known.

Exclusion criteria comprised other autoimmune diseases, uncontrolled infections, pregnancy or lactation in patients. PBMCs originated in roughly 9.3 ml of fresh peripheral blood. RNA served as the template for amplifying TCR beta CDR3 regions. Second-round multiplex PCR followed a first-round RT-PCR using HTBI primers. Using its own MiXCR run on the multiplex PCR reads, TCRdb lists one record per CDR3 protein. The data hold 400,000 to 500,000 distinct CDR3 sequences, with under 25% observed a single time. Germline CDR1 MNHNS, CDR2 SASEGT. V was trimmed by 4 bases and J by 0 bases, leaving 10 bases between them. CDR3 size: 14 residues.

The clonotype comes from a woman between 18 and 29 years old with stable Graves' hyperthyroidism. The chain combines TRBV6-1 with TRBJ2-7, with D tentatively TRBD1 (6 bases). Sequenced material: peripheral blood. The CDR3 loop reads CASSVWGHSYEQYF. CDR3 nucleotides: TGTGCCAGCAGTGTGTGGGGGCACTCCTACGAGCAGTACTTC.